Listed below are T cell receptor beta chains from one sample, sequenced in a study of blood T cell repertoires in COVID-19. Using immunoSEQ multiplex PCR, the repertoire was profiled, and TCRdb retains in-frame clones only, with some absent. Seen here are more than 250,000 clones, approximately 85% observed once, and the top ten hold 5.1%. The sample taken for sequencing was peripheral blood. The receptors stem from a man aged 50-59 years with active or convalescent COVID-19. Each CDR3 is given with its conserved first and last residue. The D gene is left open where the match is weak. Expanded clones are given a class, and other clones once, few, many or no size at all.

TGTGCCCGCACAAGGGACAGGGCGGGTTATGGCTACACCTTC	CARTRDRAGYGYTF	few	TRBJ1-2	TRBV30	TRBD1
TGTGCCAGCAGCTTAGCGACTAGTAAGCCTGAGCAGTTCTTC	CASSLATSKPEQFF	.	TRBJ2-1	TRBV7-2	.
TGCGCCAGCATCCCGACTAGCGAGAGCTCCTACGAGCAGTACTTC	CASIPTSESSYEQYF	.	TRBJ2-7	TRBV5-1	TRBD2
TGTGCCAGCAGCGCACGGACTAGCGGGAGGGGGGGTGAGCAGTTCTTC	CASSARTSGRGGEQFF	.	TRBJ2-1	TRBV11-3	TRBD2
TGTGCCAGTAGGACAGGGGGGGGGCAGCCCCAGCATTTT	CASRTGGGQPQHF	.	TRBJ1-5	TRBV28	TRBD1
TGTGCCAGCAGCAGGAGTTACACTGAAGCTTTCTTT	CASSRSYTEAFF	.	TRBJ1-1	TRBV5-6	.
TGTGCCATCAGTCCAGGGGATCAGCCCCAGCATTTT	CAISPGDQPQHF	.	TRBJ1-5	TRBV10-3	.
TGTGCCAGCAGCTTAGATCCGGGACACTTCTCTGGAAACACCATATATTTT	CASSLDPGHFSGNTIYF	.	TRBJ1-3	TRBV11-2	.
TGTGCTAGTCTTAGTGCGAGGGCGGAATCTCGAGCTTTCTTT	CASLSARAESRAFF	.	TRBJ1-1	TRBV12-5	.
TGTGCCATCAGTGATAGAGGCGCTCAGCCCCAGCATTTT	CAISDRGAQPQHF	.	TRBJ1-5	TRBV10-3	.
TGTGCCAGCAGTAGACAGGGGGCCTATAATTCACCCCTCCACTTT	CASSRQGAYNSPLHF	once	TRBJ1-6	TRBV6-5	TRBD1
TGTGCCAGCTCCCGACAGGGGGATCAGCCCCAGCATTTT	CASSRQGDQPQHF	.	TRBJ1-5	TRBV18	TRBD1
TGTGCCAGCAGCCAGTTGACTAGCGGCAACACCGGGGAGCTGTTTTTT	CASSQLTSGNTGELFF	.	TRBJ2-2	TRBV14	TRBD2
TGTGCCAGCAGCTTAAGGGACAGTAACGAAAAACTGTTTTTT	CASSLRDSNEKLFF	few	TRBJ1-4	TRBV7-4	TRBD1
TGTGCCAGCAGCTTAGATGGGTCTAGCGGGAGATCGGGATACAATGAGCAGTTCTTC	CASSLDGSSGRSGYNEQFF	.	TRBJ2-1	TRBV11-2	TRBD2
TGTGCCAGCAGTTTGGGTGGTAGTAGCGGGGTCTACGAGCAGTACTTC	CASSLGGSSGVYEQYF	.	TRBJ2-7	TRBV28	TRBD2
TGTGCCAGCAGTTCCTCGCCGACAAGTACATCCCACAATGAGCAGTTCTTC	CASSSSPTSTSHNEQFF	once	TRBJ2-1	TRBV27	.
TGCGCCAGCAGCCCCGGGACTAGCGGGAACAATGAGCAGTTCTTC	CASSPGTSGNNEQFF	.	TRBJ2-1	TRBV5-1	TRBD2
TGTGCCAGTGGACAGGGGCGCCTCTCGGCCCAGTACTTC	CASGQGRLSAQYF	.	TRBJ2-5	TRBV6-5	TRBD1
TGTGCCAGCAGTATCTCCCAACAGGGGAACACTGAAGCTTTCTTT	CASSISQQGNTEAFF	.	TRBJ1-1	TRBV2	.
TGTGCCAGTGGTCAGGGGAGCGCTGAAGCTTTCTTT	CASGQGSAEAFF	.	TRBJ1-1	TRBV19	.
TGTGCCAGCTCCACGGACAGGTTGGGGGCTGGGCAGCCCCAGCATTTT	CASSTDRLGAGQPQHF	.	TRBJ1-5	TRBV18	TRBD1
TGTGCCAGCAGCCGGGACAGGGCGTATAATTCACCCCTCCACTTT	CASSRDRAYNSPLHF	.	TRBJ1-6	TRBV5-6	TRBD1
TGTGCCAGCAGCCCGACGGCAGGGGCCAGGGACGAGCAGTACTTC	CASSPTAGARDEQYF	few	TRBJ2-7	TRBV5-5	.
TGCGCCAGCAGTGTGGACAGGGGGCAACAGCCCCAGCATTTT	CASSVDRGQQPQHF	.	TRBJ1-5	TRBV10-2	TRBD1
TGTGCCAGCAGCCCGACAGGGGCCAAGTACGAGCAGTACTTC	CASSPTGAKYEQYF	.	TRBJ2-7	TRBV7-2	TRBD1
TGTGCCACCAGTGACGGAGACAGGAGCGAAGCTTTCTTT	CATSDGDRSEAFF	.	TRBJ1-1	TRBV24-1	.
TGTGCCAGCAGCTTAGTCCCGGGACAGGGCCCAGGGCATTTT	CASSLVPGQGPGHF	once	TRBJ1-3	TRBV7-9	TRBD1
TGTGCCAGCTCTCCGGGAGGGACAAACTACGAGCAGTACTTC	CASSPGGTNYEQYF	few	TRBJ2-7	TRBV18	TRBD2
TGTGCCAGCAGTGAAAAGAGTGAGACCCAGTACTTC	CASSEKSETQYF	.	TRBJ2-5	TRBV2	.
TGTGCCAGACCTAGCGGTATAGCCAAAAACATTCAGTACTTC	CARPSGIAKNIQYF	.	TRBJ2-4	TRBV2	TRBD2
TGTGCCAGCAGCCGGACAGGGGGCAAAAGCAATCAGCCCCAGCATTTT	CASSRTGGKSNQPQHF	.	TRBJ1-5	TRBV5-8	TRBD1
TGTGCCAGCAGCGAAACTAGCGGGGGGTCCTACAATGAGCAGTTCTTC	CASSETSGGSYNEQFF	.	TRBJ2-1	TRBV9	TRBD2
TGTGCCAGCAGCCCCCGTTGGGCCTATGGCTACACCTTC	CASSPRWAYGYTF	.	TRBJ1-2	TRBV3-1/TRBV3-2	.
TGTGCCAGTAGTATAGGATGGCAGGGGCAAGAGACCCAGTACTTC	CASSIGWQGQETQYF	once	TRBJ2-5	TRBV19	.
TGTGCCACCAGTGACCCTAACGGGAGGGCCGACTATGAGCAGTTCTTC	CATSDPNGRADYEQFF	.	TRBJ2-1	TRBV24-1	TRBD2
TGTGCCAGCAGCACAAAAGAGACCCAGTACTTC	CASSTKETQYF	.	TRBJ2-5	TRBV27	.
TGCGCCAGCAGCTACAGGGGAGAGACCCAGTACTTC	CASSYRGETQYF	.	TRBJ2-5	TRBV5-1	TRBD1
TGTGCCAGCAGTGATCCCTCGGGACAGAATTCTCCTGAAGCTTTCTTT	CASSDPSGQNSPEAFF	few	TRBJ1-1	TRBV25-1	TRBD1
TGTGCCATCCTCCAGGGGTCGGCGTACGAGCAGTACTTC	CAILQGSAYEQYF	.	TRBJ2-7	TRBV10-3	.
TGCGCCAGCAGCCAAGATCCCCGGACTAGCGGGAGGTACACAGATACGCAGTATTTT	CASSQDPRTSGRYTDTQYF	.	TRBJ2-3	TRBV4-1	TRBD2
TGTGCCAGCAGCCCGCTAGGGCAGGGATCCTACGAGCAGTACTTC	CASSPLGQGSYEQYF	.	TRBJ2-7	TRBV11-2	.
TGTGCCAGCAGTAAAACCAATGGACCCAACAGGCACGCTTTCTTT	CASSKTNGPNRHAFF	.	TRBJ1-1	TRBV6-2/TRBV6-3	.
TGTGCCAGCTCTCCCGGGACTAGCGAACCAAAGCAGTTCTTC	CASSPGTSEPKQFF	.	TRBJ2-1	TRBV18	TRBD2
TGTGCCAGCGCCCAAAGTTGGGGGGACACTGAAGCTTTCTTT	CASAQSWGDTEAFF	.	TRBJ1-1	TRBV18	.
TGTGCCAGCAGCCAAGTAGGAAAGGGACAGGGGGACTACGAGCAGTACTTC	CASSQVGKGQGDYEQYF	.	TRBJ2-7	TRBV4-2	TRBD1
TGCGCCAGCAGTGACCCTTACACAGATACGCAGTATTTT	CASSDPYTDTQYF	.	TRBJ2-3	TRBV10-2	.